The rows below give T cell receptor beta chains drawn from one sample of a study of response to subunit inactivated influenza vaccine. TCRdb analysed the RT-PCR reads with MiXCR anew, one entry per CDR3 protein. The sample has approximately 310,000 distinct CDR3 sequences; just over 20% are singletons. The sample consisted of PBMCs from blood, taken approximately 20 months after vaccination. The receptors shown here come from a man aged 50-75 years who received an inactivated influenza vaccine. CDR3s include the opening cysteine and the closing phenylalanine or tryptophan. The D gene is left open where the match is weak. Expanded clones are given a class, and other clones once, few, many or no size at all.

TRBV7-8	TRBD1	TRBJ1-1	NA	TGTGCCAGCAGCTCACGACAGGGAGGGGATGAAGCTTTCTTT	CASSSRQGGDEAFF
TRBV2	TRBD2	TRBJ2-1	NA	TGTGCCAGCAAACGCGGGGGGGGCGACTACAATGAGCAGTTCTTC	CASKRGGGDYNEQFF
TRBV12-3/TRBV12-4	NA	TRBJ1-5	NA	TGTGCCAGCAGTTCGCCTCCCGCGGCGGCCCAAGATAGCAATCAGCCCCAGCATTTT	CASSSPPAAAQDSNQPQHF
TRBV20-1	NA	TRBJ1-2	few	TGCAGTGCTAGAGGCGGGACGCTTCAATTGGTAGGAGCCTTC	CSARGGTLQLVGAF
TRBV6-2/TRBV6-3	NA	TRBJ1-5	few	TGTGCCAGCAGTTACTCACCCGACAATCAGCCCCAGCATTTT	CASSYSPDNQPQHF
TRBV4-2	NA	TRBJ1-2	many	TGTGCCAGCAGCCAAGATCGCAGAACTAACTATGGCTACACCTTC	CASSQDRRTNYGYTF
TRBV21-1	NA	TRBJ2-1	NA	TGTGCCAGCAGCTCGACAGCGAAAAGCTCCTACAATGAGCAGTTCTTC	CASSSTAKSSYNEQFF
TRBV2	NA	TRBJ2-1	few	TGTGCCAGCAGGGAACTTCCCTCCTACAATGAGCAGTTCTTC	CASRELPSYNEQFF
TRBV4-1	NA	TRBJ1-5	NA	TGCGCCAGCAGCCAAGATCGTGGCGGCGGAGGGGGATACTTTGGCAATCAGCCCCAGCATTTT	CASSQDRGGGGGYFGNQPQHF
TRBV6-1	TRBD1	TRBJ2-7	many	TGTGCCAGCCTTGCGGACAGGACCTCCTACGAGCAGTACTTC	CASLADRTSYEQYF
TRBV7-8	TRBD2	TRBJ2-3	few	TGTGCCAGCAGCTTAGTCGGAGCGGGGAGCACAGATACGCAGTATTTT	CASSLVGAGSTDTQYF
TRBV4-2	NA	TRBJ1-5	many	TGTGCCAGCAGCCAAGCTACAGGTGGGAATCAGCCCCAGCATTTT	CASSQATGGNQPQHF
TRBV10-3	NA	TRBJ2-7	NA	TGTGCCATCAGTGAGTCGGATAGTTCCACCTACGAGCAGTACTTC	CAISESDSSTYEQYF
TRBV20-1	NA	TRBJ1-5	NA	TGCAGTGCCGATCAAAATTGGGGGGCGAGGGATCAGCCCCAGCATTTT	CSADQNWGARDQPQHF
TRBV27	NA	TRBJ2-2	NA	TGTGCCAGCAGTTACAGGGACTACACCGGGGAGCTGTTTTTT	CASSYRDYTGELFF
TRBV20-1	NA	TRBJ2-5	NA	TGCAGTGCTAGTTTTCCTCATTTGGCTAGCTCCAAGACCCAGTACTTC	CSASFPHLASSKTQYF
TRBV5-1	NA	TRBJ1-3	few	TGCGCCAGCAGCCGGGGCCAAGAGGGATTGGACACCATATATTTT	CASSRGQEGLDTIYF
TRBV19	NA	TRBJ1-5	few	TGTGCTGCAGGGTACGGAAATCAGCCCCAGCATTTT	CAAGYGNQPQHF
TRBV10-1	NA	TRBJ1-2	NA	TGCGCCAGCAGTGAGTCGACGGACTATGGCTACACCTTC	CASSESTDYGYTF
TRBV10-2	TRBD2	TRBJ2-5	few	TGCGCCAGCAGCTCCTCATATAGGGGACTAGCGGGAGGGAGGGGCCAAGAGACCCAGTACTTC	CASSSSYRGLAGGRGQETQYF
TRBV29-1	NA	TRBJ2-7	NA	TGCAGCGGGACTGGCGGGGATGATTACGAGCAGTACTTC	CSGTGGDDYEQYF
TRBV28	NA	TRBJ1-5	NA	TGTGCCAGCAGTTTGGCGTCGGGGGCAGGACAGCCCCAGCATTTT	CASSLASGAGQPQHF
TRBV5-1	NA	TRBJ1-3	NA	TGCGCCAGCAGCTTGGATAATATCGGGTTCTCTGGAAACACCATATATTTT	CASSLDNIGFSGNTIYF
TRBV3-1	TRBD2	TRBJ2-1	NA	TGTGCCAGCAGCCAAGGACTAGCGGGAGGGCGCGAGCAGTTCTTC	CASSQGLAGGREQFF
TRBV5-1	NA	TRBJ1-6	few	TGCGCCAGCAGCTTTGACAGGAATAATTCACCCCTCCACTTT	CASSFDRNNSPLHF
TRBV15	TRBD2	TRBJ2-4	few	TGTGCCACCAGCAGAGATTTTGCGGGGGGGCACCAAAACATTCAGTACTTC	CATSRDFAGGHQNIQYF
TRBV5-1	TRBD1	TRBJ2-2	few	TGCGCCAGCAGAGGCCCAGTGACAGGGGGTCCCGGGGAGCTGTTTTTT	CASRGPVTGGPGELFF
TRBV12-3/TRBV12-4	NA	TRBJ1-1	NA	TGTGCCAGCAGACGGACAGAGAACACTGAAGCTTTCTTT	CASRRTENTEAFF
TRBV5-5	NA	TRBJ1-1	many	TGTGCCAGCAGCCTAAGCCCAGGGACTGAAGCTTTCTTT	CASSLSPGTEAFF
TRBV3-1	TRBD2	TRBJ2-7	once	TGTGCCAGCAGCCCTTGGACTAGCGGGCCCTACGAGCAGTACTTC	CASSPWTSGPYEQYF
TRBV12-3/TRBV12-4	NA	TRBJ1-2	many	TGTGCCAGCAGCCCCACAAGGCATGGCTACACCTTC	CASSPTRHGYTF
TRBV6-2/TRBV6-3	TRBD1	TRBJ1-5	few	TGTGCCATCAGCCGGACAGGGGGCAAGGGCAATCAGCCCCAGCATTTT	CAISRTGGKGNQPQHF
TRBV20-1	TRBD2	TRBJ2-5	few	TGCAGTGCTAGACTAGCGGGGGTGGTGGAGACCCAGTACTTC	CSARLAGVVETQYF
TRBV30	TRBD1	TRBJ2-1	NA	TGTGCCTGGAGTGCTACGTACAGGGGGAATGAGCAGTTCTTC	CAWSATYRGNEQFF
TRBV7-2	NA	TRBJ2-7	NA	TGTGCCAGCAGCCCAAGTAGGTGGGAGCAGTACTTC	CASSPSRWEQYF
TRBV29-1	NA	TRBJ2-1	few	TGCAGCGTTGAAGATCAAGGGGCCTACAATGAGCAGTTCTTC	CSVEDQGAYNEQFF
TRBV5-1	NA	TRBJ1-2	few	TGCGCCAGCAGCTTGGAGGCTCCAGGGCTGTATGGCTACACCTTC	CASSLEAPGLYGYTF
TRBV7-2	TRBD2	TRBJ2-5	NA	TGTGCCAGCAGATCTCGGACTAGCCAAGAGACCCAGTACTTC	CASRSRTSQETQYF
TRBV11-1	NA	TRBJ2-1	few	TGTGCCAGCAGCTTTGAAGGAGCATATTCCAATGAGCAGTTCTTC	CASSFEGAYSNEQFF
TRBV18	NA	TRBJ1-1	NA	TGTGCCAGCTCCCCCGGTCCGAAAGGAAGCACTGAAGCTTTCTTT	CASSPGPKGSTEAFF